The 28 T cell receptor beta chains given below trace back to one sample, sequenced in a study of blood T cell repertoires in COVID-19. Sequenced by immunoSEQ multiplex PCR; TCRdb stores in-frame clones only, minus some. The profile shows under 200,000 clones, roughly four fifths of them singletons. Sequenced: peripheral blood. The source is a human donor in a cohort sampled during active COVID-19.

The chain couples TRBV27 to TRBJ1-3, with unresolved D. CDR1 and CDR2 from the germline V gene are MNHEY and SMNVEV (reference sequence). The CDR3 is 13 residues long. The V end was cut by 3 bases, the J end by 4 bases, with 7 bases between. CDR3 residues: CASSFREGNTIYF. The CDR3 bases are TGTGCCAGCAGTTTTAGAGAGGGAAACACCATATATTTT.

This clone has only one observation. The chain carries TRBV7-6 and TRBJ2-2; maybe TRBD2 (6 bases). There are 16 residues in the CDR3. Germline V gene data show CDR1 as SGHVS and CDR2 as FNYEAQ. Trimming pared 5 bases from V and 6 bases from J, leaving 19 bases between. The CDR3 sequence: CASSPGRVVAAGELFF. CDR3 DNA sequence: TGTGCCAGCAGCCCCGGTAGGGTAGTAGCGGCCGGGGAGCTGTTTTTT.

This clone was seen only a few times. The chain recombines TRBV27 with TRBJ2-1; no reliable D call. Trimming cost V 0 bases and J 3 bases, with 9 bases left between them. Germline CDR1 and CDR2: MNHEY and SMNVEV (reference sequence). This CDR3 has 15 residues. The CDR3 here is CASSLSIFYYNEQFF. The CDR3 DNA reads TGTGCCAGCAGTTTATCGATCTTCTACTACAATGAGCAGTTCTTC.

This chain connects TRBV6-6 to TRBJ2-7, with 7 bases matching TRBD1. CDR1 and CDR2 (germline): MNHNY, SVGAGI (reference sequence). The CDR3 has 15 amino acids. The trim removed 0 bases at V and 10 bases at J, leaving 12 bases unmatched. CDR3 bases: TGTGCCAGCAGTTACTCAGAGGGGGCTCACCGCCCACAGTACTTC. As protein: CASSYSEGAHRPQYF.

Only one count was recorded for this clone. The chain employs TRBV19 and TRBJ2-7, with 7 bases aligning to TRBD1. J lost 0 bases, V lost 6 bases, and 8 bases had no gene match. Germline assignment: CDR1 LNHDA and CDR2 SQIVND (reference sequence). The CDR3 extends over 15 amino acids. The CDR3 nucleotides are TGTGCCAGTAGGTCACCCGGGGACAGCTCCTACGAGCAGTACTTC. The encoded protein is CASRSPGDSSYEQYF.

The chain is built from TRBV11-3 and TRBJ1-3, with D perhaps TRBD1 (5 bases). V was clipped by 5 bases and J by 8 bases, with 13 bases between them. CDR3 length: 13 residues. Germline lookup yields CDR1 SGHNT and CDR2 YENEEA. The CDR3 here is CASSPIGGDTIYF. Written as DNA, the CDR3 is TGTGCCAGCAGCCCCATCGGAGGGGACACCATATATTTT.

This sequence joins TRBV10-3 and TRBJ2-6; D is perhaps TRBD2 (6 bases). V was trimmed by 11 bases and J by 0 bases, leaving 20 bases between them. CDR1 is ENHRY, CDR2 SYGVKD, per germline. CDR3 length: 17 amino acids. The CDR3 reads CASRTGLPISGANVLTF. For the CDR3, the DNA is TGTGCCTCAAGAACGGGACTTCCTATCTCTGGGGCCAACGTCCTGACTTTC.

This sequence joins TRBV6-4 and TRBJ1-2, with 10 nucleotides matching TRBD1. Looked up from germline, CDR1 is MRHNA and CDR2 is SNTAGT. This CDR3 contains 15 residues. Trimming at V came to 0 bases and at J to 4 bases, leaving 2 bases not matched to a gene. For the CDR3, the DNA is TGTGCCAGCAGTGACTCGACAGGGGGCGGCTATGGCTACACCTTC. It yields the protein CASSDSTGGGYGYTF.

This CDR3 is CATSDTGTSRDNEQFF. CDR3 nucleotide sequence: TGTGCCACCAGTGATACCGGGACTAGCCGAGACAATGAGCAGTTCTTC. This rearrangement joins TRBV24-1 to TRBJ2-1; 9 nucleotides match TRBD2. CDR3 length equals 16 residues. V trimming: 3 bases; J trimming: 5 bases; junction bases outside the gene matches: 7. The V gene's germline CDR1 is KGHDR and CDR2 SFDVKD.

The V gene is TRBV9, the J gene TRBJ2-5, with TRBD1 matching 8 bases. Per germline, CDR1 SGDLS and CDR2 YYNGEE. Trimming removed 0 bases from V and 5 bases from J; junction bases left unmatched: 6. The CDR3 runs to 15 residues. CDR3 amino acids: CASSVAGGRGETQYF. The CDR3, as DNA: TGTGCCAGCAGCGTAGCAGGGGGCCGGGGGGAGACCCAGTACTTC.

This chain links TRBV29-1 with TRBJ1-2, with D perhaps matching TRBD1 (6 bases). CDR1 is SQVTM and CDR2 is ANQGSEA in the germline V gene. The V and J ends lost 5 bases and 7 bases respectively, with 14 bases between them. This CDR3 is built from 12 residues. The CDR3 is CSVRDTHGGYTF. CDR3 in DNA: TGCAGCGTTCGGGACACCCACGGTGGCTACACCTTC. The whole variable domain, filled in from reference TRBV29-1 and TRBJ1-2, reads SAVISQKPSRDICQRGTSLTIQCQVDSQVTMMFWYRQQPGQSLTLIATANQGSEATYESGFVIDKFPISRPNLTFSTLTVSNMSPEDSSIYLCSVRDTHGGYTFGSGTRLTVV.

The chain links TRBV25-1 to TRBJ2-7; perhaps TRBD2 as D (5 bases). V lost 3 bases to trimming and J lost 3 bases, with 12 bases between them. The CDR3 is 14 residues long. CDR1 and CDR2 from the germline V gene are MGHDK and SYGVNS. In DNA form, the CDR3 reads TGTGCCAGCAGTGATCCGGGAAGTCACTACGAGCAGTACTTC. Encoded protein: CASSDPGSHYEQYF.

This clone has only one observation. J is TRBJ2-5 and V is TRBV10-3, with a tentative D call TRBD1 (6 bases). The CDR3 contains 12 residues. V lost 10 bases and J lost 2, with 11 bases in between. Germline lookup yields CDR1 ENHRY and CDR2 SYGVKD. CDR3 sequence (DNA): TGTGCCACCCAGGGGCAACAAGAGACCCAGTACTTC. Translated: CATQGQQETQYF.

Remarks on this clone: Within the sample, other DNA sequences also encode this same CDR3. This chain connects TRBV5-5 to TRBJ2-1; TRBD1 agrees at 9 bases. This CDR3 comprises 14 residues. Germline V gene sequence: CDR1 SGHKS, CDR2 YYEKEE (reference sequence). V trimming: 4 bases; J trimming: 3 bases; junction bases outside the gene matches: 2. The CDR3 DNA follows: TGTGCCAGCAGCCCGGGACAGGGCTACAATGAGCAGTTCTTC. This sequence encodes CASSPGQGYNEQFF.

There are a few counts of this clone. V gene TRBV11-2 combines with J gene TRBJ1-4, with TRBD1 as a possible D gene (5 bases). In germline, CDR1 is SGHAT, CDR2 FQNNGV. V lost 5 bases to trimming and J lost 8 bases, with 18 bases between them. CDR3 size: 15 residues. The CDR3 region is CASSPQGNSREKLFF. CDR3 sequence (DNA): TGTGCCAGCAGCCCCCAGGGTAACTCACGGGAAAAACTGTTTTTT.

Here the CDR3 DNA reads TGTGCCAGCAGTTTATCGATCCCCAGCTCTGGAAACACCATATATTTT. Translated, it gives CASSLSIPSSGNTIYF. The chain couples TRBV27 to TRBJ1-3; unclear D gene. Germline CDR1 MNHEY, CDR2 SMNVEV (reference sequence). The CDR3 spans 16 residues. V gave up 0 bases and J gave up 0 bases, with 9 bases separating them.

The chain links TRBV27 to TRBJ2-7; 8 bases are a match to TRBD1. Germline V gene lookup returns CDR1 MNHEY and CDR2 SMNVEV (reference sequence). With V trimmed by 0 bases and J by 3 bases, 4 bases remained unmatched. There are 15 residues in the CDR3. The CDR3 bases are TGTGCCAGCAGTTTATCCCCGGACAGGGACTACGAGCAGTACTTC. This gives the protein CASSLSPDRDYEQYF.

The CDR3 DNA reads TGTGCCAGTAGTATAGCTCCTACAGGCTACGAGCAGTACTTC. It encodes CASSIAPTGYEQYF. The rearrangement links TRBV19 to TRBJ2-7; perhaps TRBD1 as D (5 bases). Trimming pared 1 base from V and 3 bases from J, leaving 10 bases between. Germline CDR1 reads LNHDA; CDR2 reads SQIVND (reference sequence). The CDR3 has 14 residues.

The gene calls are TRBV11-3 and TRBJ2-7; 8 bases fit TRBD1. After removal of 5 bases from V and 4 bases from J, the junction contained 10 bases not matched to a gene. In germline, CDR1 is SGHNT, CDR2 YENEEA. This CDR3 comprises 15 residues. The chain's CDR3 is CASSPPGTGLYEQYF. Here the CDR3 DNA reads TGTGCCAGCAGCCCCCCCGGGACAGGTCTATACGAGCAGTACTTC.

The rearrangement joins TRBV7-2 to TRBJ1-5; no firm D call. V gave up 3 bases and J gave up 6 bases, with 15 bases separating them. In germline, CDR1 is SGHTA, CDR2 FQGNSA. The CDR3 spans 15 residues. The DNA for the CDR3 is TGTGCCAGCAGCTTGAGGGCGAATCGCGTTCAGCCCCAGCATTTT. This translates into CASSLRANRVQPQHF. Supplemented by reference TRBV7-2 and TRBJ1-5, the full variable domain reads GAGVSQSPSNKVTEKGKDVELRCDPISGHTALYWYRQSLGQGLEFLIYFQGNSAPDKSGLPSDRFSAERTGGSVSTLTIQRTQQEDSAVYLCASSLRANRVQPQHFGDGTRLSIL.

The chain is built from TRBV2 and TRBJ2-7; weak D call: TRBD1 (6 bases). The CDR3 contains 16 residues. V dropped 6 bases and J dropped 0 bases, with 18 bases sitting between them. Germline values: CDR1 SNHLY, CDR2 FYNNEI. CDR3 nucleotide sequence: TGTGCCAGCAGAGAATTACGGGACATAATCTCCTACGAGCAGTACTTC. It is translated as CASRELRDIISYEQYF.

This chain joins TRBV11-2 and TRBJ2-1; 8 bases map to TRBD2. This CDR3 is built from 14 residues. Trimming removed 4 bases from V and 5 bases from J; junction bases left unmatched: 4. The germline gives CDR1 SGHAT, CDR2 FQNNGV. The CDR3 DNA reads as TGTGCCAGCAGCTCCCGGGGGGGAAACAATGAGCAGTTCTTC. Its translation: CASSSRGGNNEQFF. Looking up the rest from reference TRBV11-2 and TRBJ2-1 gives the full variable domain: EAGVAQSPRYKIIEKRQSVAFWCNPISGHATLYWYQQILGQGPKLLIQFQNNGVVDDSQLPKDRFSAERLKGVDSTLKIQPAKLEDSAVYLCASSSRGGNNEQFFGPGTRLTVL.

The gene calls are TRBV5-8 and TRBJ1-2; the D gene is possibly TRBD1 (5 bases). V was cut by 6 bases and J by 4 bases, with 25 bases left in between. CDR1 and CDR2 from the germline V gene are SGHTS and YDEGEE. The CDR3 is made up of 17 amino acids. In DNA form, the CDR3 reads TGTGCCAGCACACCATCAAGGGGTAGGGCGTCTCGCTATGGCTACACCTTC. Encoded protein: CASTPSRGRASRYGYTF.

The V and J genes are TRBV28 and TRBJ1-2; TRBD1 aligns across 9 bases. Germline CDR1 reads MDHEN; CDR2 reads SYDVKM. Trimming took 8 bases from V and 1 from J; bases not matched to a gene: 2. The CDR3 is made up of 13 amino acids. Here the CDR3 reads CASGGQGNYGYTF. For the CDR3, the DNA is TGTGCCAGCGGGGGACAGGGTAACTATGGCTACACCTTC.

The V gene is TRBV5-6, the J gene TRBJ2-1; 10 bases map to TRBD2. The CDR3 is 14 amino acids. Germline trimming cut 1 base from V and 12 bases from J; bases unmatched to any gene: 7. Germline CDR1 is SGHDT and CDR2 is YYEEEE. The CDR3 DNA follows: TGTGCCAGCAGCTTGCGGTTAGCGGGGGGCCTGCAGTTCTTC. The encoded protein is CASSLRLAGGLQFF.

The rearrangement links TRBV3-1 (or the pseudogene TRBV3-2) to TRBJ2-5; 7 bases match TRBD2. Germline trimming cut 2 bases from V and 2 bases from J; bases unmatched to any gene: 8. The CDR3 extends over 16 amino acids. Per the germline V gene, CDR1 is LGHDT and CDR2 is YNNKEL (reference sequence). CDR3 in DNA: TGTGCCAGCAGCCAACGTGGGGCGGGAGAGCAAGAGACCCAGTACTTC. Translation gives CASSQRGAGEQETQYF.

The chain has TRBV5-1 and TRBJ2-7; possibly TRBD1 for D (5 bases). Per germline, CDR1 SGHRS and CDR2 YFSETQ. V shed 0 bases and J shed 5 bases, with 15 bases lying between them. The CDR3 length is 15 residues. The CDR3 loop reads CASSLGSGPNHEQYF. The CDR3 nucleotides read TGCGCCAGCAGCTTGGGGTCAGGGCCTAATCACGAGCAGTACTTC. Full variable domain (missing parts from reference TRBV5-1 and TRBJ2-7): KAGVTQTPRYLIKTRGQQVTLSCSPISGHRSVSWYQQTPGQGLQFLFEYFSETQRNKGNFPGRFSGRQFSNSRSEMNVSTLELGDSALYLCASSLGSGPNHEQYFGPGTRLTVT.

The rearrangement joins TRBV7-8 to TRBJ1-1; TRBD1 might be the D (6 bases). The germline CDR1 and CDR2 sequences are SGHVS and FQNEAQ. V was trimmed by 5 bases and J by 2 bases, leaving 15 bases between them. The CDR3 is made up of 15 amino acids. Here the CDR3 reads CASSRYGQLNTEAFF. CDR3 bases: TGTGCCAGCAGCAGATATGGACAGCTAAACACTGAAGCTTTCTTT.